Below are 9 T cell receptor beta chains sequenced from a single sample in a study of early T cells in non-severe SARS-CoV-2 infection. TCRdb redid the calling of the 5' RACE reads with MiXCR, one entry per CDR3 protein. The repertoire holds tens of thousands of distinct CDR3 sequences, with roughly an eighth as singletons. The sample taken for sequencing was whole blood. These receptors were obtained from an adult who was a healthcare worker with PCR-confirmed SARS-CoV-2 infection or an uninfected control (not recorded which).

This clonotype was seen more than once but under ten times. The chain carries TRBV6-5 and TRBJ1-3, with TRBD1 matching over 9 bases. Germline-derived CDR1 and CDR2 are MNHEY and SVGAGI. V dropped 5 bases and J dropped 0; count of bases not matched to a gene: 8. The CDR3 loop spans 17 amino acids. In DNA form, the CDR3 reads TGTGCCAGCAGTATCTCGACAGGGGGGAGCTCTGGAAACACCATATATTTT. This gives the protein CASSISTGGSSGNTIYF.

The sample holds a few counts of this clonotype. The chain is built from TRBV29-1 and TRBJ1-6; TRBD1 agrees at 7 bases. J was trimmed by 5 bases and V by 3 bases; bases with no gene match: 7. The CDR3 sequence is 15 residues long. Germline-derived CDR1 and CDR2 are SQVTM and ANQGSEA. CDR3 region: CSVEKGQRDNSPLHF. The CDR3 DNA follows: TGCAGCGTTGAGAAGGGACAGAGAGATAATTCACCCCTCCACTTT.

This clonotype was picked up many times. The V call is TRBV19, the J call TRBJ2-2; D uncertain. The germline gives CDR1 LNHDA, CDR2 SQIVND (reference sequence). V dropped 7 bases and J dropped 2 bases, with 11 bases sitting between them. The CDR3 sequence is 14 residues long. This chain's CDR3 is CASIRTVNTGELFF. The CDR3 DNA follows: TGTGCCAGTATCAGAACCGTTAACACCGGGGAGCTGTTTTTT.

The rearrangement links TRBV7-2 to TRBJ1-5; D is undetermined. This CDR3 spans 12 amino acids. Trimming left V 5 bases short and J 6 bases short, with 8 bases between. Germline V gene lookup returns CDR1 SGHTA and CDR2 FQGNSA. The chain's CDR3 is CASSPDGQPQHF. DNA of the CDR3: TGTGCCAGCAGCCCAGACGGTCAGCCCCAGCATTTT.

CDR3 protein: CASSQGQGAFEKLFF. In DNA form, the CDR3 reads TGCGCCAGCAGCCAAGGACAGGGGGCTTTTGAAAAACTGTTTTTT. The chain employs TRBV4-1 and TRBJ1-4, with TRBD1 matching over 10 bases. Germline loops: CDR1 MGHRA, CDR2 YSYEKL. The CDR3 consists of 15 residues. The ends lost 1 base at V and 7 bases at J; junction bases unmatched: 3.

Points on this clonotype: A read error may produce the germline difference seen at one junction end. The J gene is TRBJ2-1, the V gene TRBV14; D may be TRBD2 (7 bases). The CDR3 is 16 residues long. The germline CDR1 and CDR2 sequences are SGHDN and FVKESK. The CDR3 reads CASSQSGGGSHNEQFF. CDR3 DNA sequence: TGTGCCAGCAGCCAATCTGGCGGGGGCTCCCACAATGAGCAGTTCTTC.

The chain combines TRBV29-1 with TRBJ2-5, with 7 bases aligning to TRBD2. V gave up 6 bases and J gave up 4 bases; unmatched junction bases: 14. This CDR3 is 15 amino acids long. Per the germline V gene, CDR1 is SQVTM and CDR2 is ANQGSEA. The chain's CDR3 is CSVPPGGGFLETQYF. The CDR3 DNA reads as TGCAGCGTCCCTCCGGGCGGGGGATTCCTAGAGACCCAGTACTTC.

CDR3 in amino acids: CASSRAERGGQETQYF. CDR3 in DNA: TGTGCCAGCAGCCGTGCCGAGCGGGGGGGGCAAGAGACCCAGTACTTC. The chain recombines TRBV7-2 with TRBJ2-5, with 10 bases fitting TRBD2. The CDR3 length is 16 residues. Germline values: CDR1 SGHTA, CDR2 FQGNSA. The V segment lost 5 bases and the J segment 2 bases; nucleotides outside the gene matches: 8.

This clonotype was observed a handful of times. The chain is built from TRBV7-9 and TRBJ2-5; 7 nucleotides line up with TRBD2. CDR3 length: 14 residues. V lost 2 bases and J lost 1; bases outside the gene matches: 1. Looked up from germline, CDR1 is SEHNR and CDR2 is FQNEAQ (reference sequence). CDR3 in DNA: TGTGCCAGCAGCTTAACGGGGGGCCAAGAGACCCAGTACTTC. As protein: CASSLTGGQETQYF.